This record covers a single T cell receptor beta chain. It has no known antigen specificity. Per-nucleotide qualities are absent, and no much larger clonotype sits a single base away. The data originate from a study of blood T cell repertoires in COVID-19 (dated by TCRdb to the early 2020s). In terms of the full investigation: Samples covering the acute and convalescent phases of COVID-19 were provided by collaborators in the United States, Italy and Spain. The prospective study material was composed of cDNA or gDNA derived from T cells, B-cell-depleted T cells, or PBMCs. Deeply sampled blood TCRbeta repertoires from subjects exposed to, actively infected with, or recovered from COVID-19 were included in the dataset. The repertoires were released in a freely available public database intended as a resource for research on the immune response to SARS-CoV-2. Samples were obtained from the ongoing ImmuneRACE study (first 160 participants) and from about 1,300 subjects provided by 6 global collaborators. A de-identified subject ID, COVID-19 status, age in years and sex were almost always included in the sample metadata. Where available, HLA class I and class II types were taken from metadata supplied by the sample provider and were not determined by assay-based typing. Broad study findings and their caveats: How much clinical and demographic metadata was included differed by source and by participant, and the metadata was provided uncurated.

The collaborating institutions used their own protocols to collect whole blood in K2EDTA tubes. Collaborator samples were shipped for TCRbeta analysis as frozen whole blood, isolated PBMCs, or DNA extracted from either sample type. The germline V gene sets CDR1 to SGHRS and CDR2 to YFSETQ. The germline ends are 24 bases apart after V is trimmed by 1 base and J by 7 bases. The CDR3 measures 17 amino acids from cysteine to phenylalanine. The retained sequence is limited to the CDR3, 51 bases, with the frame set at the first base. TCRbeta CDR3 regions were amplified from genomic DNA using the immunoSEQ Assay, a bias-controlled multiplex PCR. The study's own analysis went as follows. Nucleated cell counts per sample were estimated from amplification of reference gene primers within the assay. To quantify the absolute abundance of each unique TCRbeta CDR3 rearrangement, sequence reads were collapsed and filtered. For each sample, productive Simpson clonality was calculated as the square root of Simpson's diversity index over productive rearrangements. The source is immuneACCESS, and TCRdb retained only in-frame sequences with V and J called. Part of the clones is not carried over; for the studies checked, unresolved V genes explain less than half of this, and the remainder is unexplained. That table furnishes V, J and clone size, whereas the DNA furnished D and trimming. The sample includes around 180,000 clones, with 88% observed a single time. The leading ten clones occupy roughly 4% of the sample.

The receptor comes from a woman aged 25 to 39 with acute or convalescent COVID-19. The receptor chain draws on TRBV5-1 and TRBJ2-7; TRBD1 is perhaps the D gene, given 7 matching bases. Sequences were obtained from peripheral blood. The CDR3 reads CASSLRGQYLGGTEQYF. The nucleotide sequence is given as TGCGCCAGCAGCTTGCGGGGACAGTATCTAGGAGGGACAGAGCAGTACTTC.